Listed here is a single T cell receptor (beta chain). Within the sample, other DNA sequences also encode this same CDR3. This entry is derived from a study of shared clonotypes between healthy human individuals. Genomic DNA from each subset was divided evenly over several immunoSEQ plates. Profiled with immunoSEQ multiplex PCR; TCRdb holds only in-frame clones, not every one. The sample has over a million clones; roughly 74% are singletons. The donors, healthy adults who were HIV-negative, had experienced no recent acute infections or vaccinations. CD45RA+ naive and CD45RA-negative memory subsets were separated from CD4+ cells. Sequenced input: memory CD4+ T cells from PBMCs. The sample's subset: CD45RA-negative fraction. This sequence was found in a man younger than 35 in good health. Some clones in this sample may be carry-over from other donors' samples.

CDR3 protein: CSVESGTDTQYF. The CDR3 coding sequence is TGCAGCGTTGAGTCGGGGACAGATACGCAGTATTTT. The chain uses TRBV29-1 and TRBJ2-3; possible D gene TRBD2, 5 bases. Germline assignment: CDR1 SQVTM and CDR2 ANQGSEA. The CDR3 length is 12 residues. Trimming took 3 bases from V and 3 from J, leaving 7 bases between them.